This TCR beta chain was observed in a study of cytomegalovirus exposure and HLA in healthy donors. Study-level points and caveats: Confirmation was obtained in vitro that a few CMV-associated chains are specific for CMV antigens. An assumption of roughly uniform sequencing depth across donors underlay the presence/absence analyses. Cytomegalovirus-associated TCR beta chains were listed, numbering 150 to 200. A previous analysis found most TCR beta V segments productive roughly 87% or roughly 30% of the time.

V lost 7 bases and J lost 5, with 20 bases in between. This CDR3 has 16 amino acids. Germline lookup yields CDR1 MDHEN and CDR2 SYDVKM. In the PCR, 60 Vbeta and 13 Jbeta primers were used. Only in-frame clones appear in the TCRdb table, and some are missing; sequencing was by immunoSEQ multiplex PCR. The table includes about 160,000 clones, 77% detected once. Details on this clone: The antigen is not known.

The receptor was derived from a man in his forties or fifties in good health and CMV-seropositive. The gene calls are TRBV28 and TRBJ2-2, with TRBD1 as a possible D gene (6 bases). The sequenced material came from PBMCs. Written as DNA, the CDR3 is TGTGCCAGCAAAATGGCTCACAGGGTAGGGACCGGGGAGCTGTTTTTT. Residues: CASKMAHRVGTGELFF. The full variable domain, completed using reference TRBV28 and TRBJ2-2, is DVKVTQSSRYLVKRTGEKVFLECVQDMDHENMFWYRQDPGLGLRLIYFSYDVKMKEKGDIPEGYSVSREKKERFSLILESASTNQTSMYLCASKMAHRVGTGELFFGEGSRLTVL.